The text below deals with one TCR beta chain. This specimen belongs to a study of cytomegalovirus exposure and HLA in healthy donors. Produced via immunoSEQ multiplex PCR; TCRdb's table is partial and in-frame only. This repertoire shows 110,000 or so clones, around 95% found once; its top ten account for roughly 0.66%. V was cut by 5 bases and J by 9 bases, with 15 bases left in between. CDR3 size: 14 residues. Germline CDR1 and CDR2: SGHNT and YYREEE (reference sequence). The specimen was PBMCs. This chain joins TRBV5-4 and TRBJ1-6; D possibly corresponds to TRBD1 (6 bases). The TCR sequence derives from a woman under 30 in good health and CMV-seronegative. CDR3 amino acids: CASSRVGAGSPLHF. CDR3 coding DNA: TGTGCCAGCAGTCGGGTGGGGGCGGGTTCACCCCTCCACTTT.